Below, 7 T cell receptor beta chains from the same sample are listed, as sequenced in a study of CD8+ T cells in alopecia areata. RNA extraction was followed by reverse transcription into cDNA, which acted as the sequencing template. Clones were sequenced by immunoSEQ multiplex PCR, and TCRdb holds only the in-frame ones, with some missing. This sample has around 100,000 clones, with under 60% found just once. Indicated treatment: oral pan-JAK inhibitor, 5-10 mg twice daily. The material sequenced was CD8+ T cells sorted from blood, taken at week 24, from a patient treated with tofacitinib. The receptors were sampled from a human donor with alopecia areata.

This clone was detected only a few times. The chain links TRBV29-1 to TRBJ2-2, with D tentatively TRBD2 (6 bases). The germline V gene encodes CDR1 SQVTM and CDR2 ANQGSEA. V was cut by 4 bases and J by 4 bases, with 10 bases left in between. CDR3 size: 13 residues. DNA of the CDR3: TGCAGCGTTGTTGGGGGGAGCACCGGGGAGCTGTTTTTT. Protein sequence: CSVVGGSTGELFF.

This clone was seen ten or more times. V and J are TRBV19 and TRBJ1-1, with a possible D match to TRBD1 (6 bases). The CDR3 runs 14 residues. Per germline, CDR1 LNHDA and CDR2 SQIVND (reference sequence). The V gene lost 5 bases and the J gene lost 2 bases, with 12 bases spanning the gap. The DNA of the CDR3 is TGTGCCAGTAGTCTCTACAGGGACAACACTGAAGCTTTCTTT. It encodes CASSLYRDNTEAFF.

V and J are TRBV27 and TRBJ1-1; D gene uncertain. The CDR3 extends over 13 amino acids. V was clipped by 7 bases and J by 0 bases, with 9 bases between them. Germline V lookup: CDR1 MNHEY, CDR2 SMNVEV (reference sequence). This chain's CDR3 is CASTDTMNTEAFF. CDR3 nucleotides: TGTGCCAGCACTGACACGATGAACACTGAAGCTTTCTTT.

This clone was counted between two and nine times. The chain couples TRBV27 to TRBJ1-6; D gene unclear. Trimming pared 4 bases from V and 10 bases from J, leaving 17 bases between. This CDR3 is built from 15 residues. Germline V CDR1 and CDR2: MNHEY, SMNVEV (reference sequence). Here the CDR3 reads CASSSIGELGSPLHF. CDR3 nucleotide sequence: TGTGCCAGCAGTTCCATTGGAGAGCTTGGCTCACCCCTCCACTTT.

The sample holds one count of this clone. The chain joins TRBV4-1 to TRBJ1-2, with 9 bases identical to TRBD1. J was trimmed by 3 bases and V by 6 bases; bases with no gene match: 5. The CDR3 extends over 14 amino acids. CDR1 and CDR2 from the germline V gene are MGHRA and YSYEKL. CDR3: CASSQTGGDYGYTF. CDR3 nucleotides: TGCGCCAGCAGTCAGACAGGGGGGGACTATGGCTACACCTTC.

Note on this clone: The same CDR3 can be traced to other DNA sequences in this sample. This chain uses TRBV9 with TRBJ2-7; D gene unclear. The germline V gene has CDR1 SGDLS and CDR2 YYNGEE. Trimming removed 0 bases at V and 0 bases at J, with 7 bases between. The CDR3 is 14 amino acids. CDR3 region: CASSVGTDSYEQYF. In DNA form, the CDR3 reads TGTGCCAGCAGCGTAGGAACGGACTCCTACGAGCAGTACTTC.

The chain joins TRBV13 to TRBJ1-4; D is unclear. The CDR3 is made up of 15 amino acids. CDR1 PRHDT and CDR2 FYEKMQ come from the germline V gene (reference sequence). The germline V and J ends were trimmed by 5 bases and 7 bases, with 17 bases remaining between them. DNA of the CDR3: TGTGCCAGCAGCGCAGACCCGGGGAGCGGTGAAAAACTGTTTTTT. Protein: CASSADPGSGEKLFF.